Listed below are T cell receptor beta chains from one sample, sequenced in a study of regulatory T cells in long-lasting Graves disease. TCRdb recomputed calls from the multiplex PCR reads with MiXCR, one row per CDR3 protein. Of approximately 400,000 distinct CDR3 sequences in the sample, just under 15% were seen once. This sample also appeared in a second study, on T cells in Graves' hyperthyroidism and ophthalmopathy.

The sequencing used peripheral blood mononuclear cells (PBMCs), collected at new diagnosis, from a patient treated with antithyroid drugs. The receptors derive from a woman in her twenties or thirties with Graves disease. Both conserved end residues are part of each CDR3. D genes are given only for firm matches. The size of a clone is reported for some rows only, either as once, few or many, or as a class for expanded clones.

V gene	D gene	clone size	J gene	CDR3 protein	CDR3 DNA
TRBV7-9	TRBD2	many	TRBJ2-3	CASSLAGGPVGTDTQYF	TGTGCCAGCAGCTTAGCGGGAGGGCCGGTTGGCACAGATACGCAGTATTTT
TRBV7-8	NA	many	TRBJ1-1	CASSIRGAGTEAFF	TGTGCCAGCAGCATACGAGGAGCTGGGACTGAAGCTTTCTTT
TRBV20-1	TRBD2	NA	TRBJ2-1	CSAISGRGYNEQFF	TGCAGTGCTATCTCCGGGAGGGGCTACAATGAGCAGTTCTTC
TRBV30	NA	NA	TRBJ2-1	CAWGDNTEQFF	TGTGCCTGGGGGGATAATACGGAGCAGTTCTTC
TRBV30	NA	few	TRBJ1-2	CAWSVLPGYTF	TGTGCCTGGAGTGTACTCCCCGGCTACACCTTC
TRBV5-1	NA	NA	TRBJ2-3	CASSLDWGTDTQYF	TGCGCCAGCAGCTTGGACTGGGGGACAGATACGCAGTATTTT
TRBV20-1	TRBD1	many	TRBJ2-7	CSARNRDRDEQYF	TGCAGTGCCAGGAACCGGGACAGGGACGAGCAGTACTTC
TRBV30	TRBD2	many	TRBJ2-2	CAWIPKQAGGTGELFF	TGTGCCTGGATCCCTAAACAAGCGGGAGGAACCGGGGAGCTGTTTTTT
TRBV5-4	NA	many	TRBJ1-2	CASSLVRGGLGGYTF	TGTGCCAGCAGCTTGGTCAGGGGAGGGTTGGGCGGCTACACCTTC
TRBV5-1	TRBD2	NA	TRBJ2-3	CASSGETSGRKSTDTQYF	TGCGCCAGCAGCGGAGAGACTAGCGGGAGGAAAAGCACAGATACGCAGTATTTT
TRBV28	NA	many	TRBJ1-1	CASSTYNTEAFF	TGTGCCAGCAGCACTTATAACACTGAAGCTTTCTTT
TRBV6-2/TRBV6-3	TRBD1	many	TRBJ1-1	CASSYHARTGLFFAEAFF	TGTGCCAGCAGTTATCATGCTCGGACAGGTCTATTCTTCGCTGAAGCTTTCTTT
TRBV18	NA	NA	TRBJ1-2	CASSPRSAGIYGYTF	TGTGCCAGCTCACCAAGGTCGGCAGGCATCTATGGCTACACCTTC
TRBV6-1	NA	many	TRBJ1-2	CASSDRNYGYTF	TGTGCCAGCAGTGACAGGAACTATGGCTACACCTTC
TRBV12-3/TRBV12-4	TRBD2	many	TRBJ2-2	CASSEGLAGVGELFF	TGTGCCAGCAGCGAAGGACTAGCGGGAGTTGGGGAGCTGTTTTTT
TRBV9	NA	few	TRBJ2-2	CASSAEPDPNTGELFF	TGTGCCAGCAGCGCGGAACCGGACCCGAACACCGGGGAGCTGTTTTTT
TRBV12-3/TRBV12-4	TRBD1	many	TRBJ2-7	CASSSLRDSSYEQYF	TGTGCCAGCAGCTCACTACGGGACAGCTCCTACGAGCAGTACTTC
TRBV5-5	TRBD1	many	TRBJ1-1	CASSGGQGNTEAFF	TGTGCCAGCAGCGGGGGACAGGGAAACACTGAAGCTTTCTTT
TRBV10-1	NA	many	TRBJ1-1	CASSDGRDNTEAFF	TGCGCCAGCAGTGACGGGAGGGACAACACTGAAGCTTTCTTT
TRBV2	NA	few	TRBJ1-4	CASSEDRTTNEKLFF	TGTGCCAGCAGTGAGGACAGAACCACTAATGAAAAACTGTTTTTT
TRBV2	NA	many	TRBJ1-1	CASSDRFKNTEAFF	TGTGCCAGCAGTGACAGATTCAAGAACACTGAAGCTTTCTTT
TRBV9	TRBD1	NA	TRBJ2-3	CASSPQGGTTDTQYF	TGTGCCAGCAGCCCCCAAGGGGGCACCACAGATACGCAGTATTTT
TRBV5-1	TRBD2	many	TRBJ2-3	CASSISGNEVEGVEDTQYF	TGCGCCAGCAGCATCAGCGGGAACGAGGTCGAGGGAGTGGAAGATACGCAGTATTTT
TRBV27	TRBD2	many	TRBJ2-7	CASKSSGRVNEQYF	TGTGCCAGCAAATCTAGCGGGAGGGTGAACGAGCAGTACTTC
TRBV6-1	TRBD1	many	TRBJ2-7	CASSEGDRGGYEQYF	TGTGCCAGCAGTGAAGGGGACAGGGGTGGCTACGAGCAGTACTTC
TRBV5-1	NA	few	TRBJ2-7	CASSLDRVQSNYEQYF	TGCGCCAGCAGCTTGGACAGGGTTCAAAGTAACTACGAGCAGTACTTC
TRBV5-1	TRBD1	NA	TRBJ1-5	CASSPLDRGGPQHF	TGCGCCAGCAGCCCCCTGGACAGGGGTGGGCCCCAGCATTTT
TRBV10-3	NA	few	TRBJ2-7	CAIKASSYEQYF	TGTGCCATCAAAGCGTCATCCTACGAGCAGTACTTC